This T cell receptor beta chain was profiled in a study of blood T cell repertoires in COVID-19. This table comes from immunoSEQ multiplex PCR, and its TCRdb copy is limited to in-frame clones, with some not included. The repertoire includes around 270,000 clones, about nine tenths of them detected once, and around 9.5% sits in the top ten. This CDR3 comprises 14 residues. V gave up 5 bases and J gave up 4 bases; unmatched junction bases: 5. Per the germline V gene, CDR1 is SGHDT and CDR2 is YYEEEE. Sequenced sample: peripheral blood. The sequence came from a man in his forties or fifties who had recovered from COVID-19. This chain joins TRBV5-6 and TRBJ1-2; 10 nucleotides align to TRBD1. In DNA form, the CDR3 reads TGTGCCAGCAGAGGGACAGGGGTTGGCTATGGCTACACCTTC. This codes for CASRGTGVGYGYTF. Complete variable domain (other parts from reference TRBV5-6 and TRBJ1-2): DAGVTQSPTHLIKTRGQQVTLRCSPKSGHDTVSWYQQALGQGPQFIFQYYEEEERQRGNFPDRFSGHQFPNYSSELNVNALLLGDSALYLCASRGTGVGYGYTFGSGTRLTVV.